One and the same sample provided the 19 T cell receptor beta chains below, sequenced in a study of regulatory T cells in long-lasting Graves disease. Sample time point: newly diagnosed GD, antithyroid drugs for less than 3 months. The TCR library was made from RNA that had been extracted from PBMCs in TRIzol. Arm-PCR of CDR3 regions with iRepertoire HTBI primers generated TCR beta libraries. MiXCR, run by TCRdb on the multiplex PCR reads, gives a single entry per CDR3 protein. The repertoire holds 400,000 to 550,000 distinct CDR3 sequences, about 16% seen once, with about 25% in the top ten. The sample was also linked to a second study, of T cells in Graves' hyperthyroidism and ophthalmopathy.

The sample was peripheral blood mononuclear cells (PBMCs), taken at new diagnosis, from a patient treated with antithyroid drugs. Every receptor here comes from a woman under 30 with Graves disease.

Comment on this clonotype: With a much larger clone just one base away, this may be a read error. This rearrangement joins TRBV6-2 or TRBV6-3 to TRBJ2-2; D is perhaps TRBD1 or TRBD2 (5 bases each). Germline-derived CDR1 and CDR2 are MNHEY and SVGEGT. The CDR3 runs 16 residues. CDR3 coding DNA: TGTGCCAGCAGTTACTGGCAGGGCCTAAGGACCGGGGAGCTGCTTTTT. Encoded protein: CASSYWQGLRTGELLF.

This clonotype showed up many times. CDR3 sequence (DNA): TGTGCCAGCAGTGAAGTGGGGACTAGCGGGGGGGCCACAGATACGCAGTATTTT. This encodes CASSEVGTSGGATDTQYF. This chain joins TRBV6-1 and TRBJ2-3; 16 bases align to TRBD2. CDR3 length equals 18 residues. Germline CDR1 MNHNS, CDR2 SASEGT. V lost 1 base to trimming and J lost 2 bases; unmatched junction nucleotides: 3.

The sample holds many counts of this clonotype. The junction does not match germline at one end; this may be a read error. The rearrangement links TRBV28 to TRBJ2-7; D assignment may be TRBD1 or TRBD2 (5 bases each). The CDR3 contains 17 residues. Germline V gene lookup returns CDR1 MDHEN and CDR2 SYDVKM. The CDR3 DNA reads TGTGCCAACAGTAATAGTCGTAGGGGCGCGGGCGGGTACGAGCAGTACTTC. Translation: CANSNSRRGAGGYEQYF.

In this sample, this clonotype turned up many times. The chain carries TRBV7-8 and TRBJ2-5, with D tentatively TRBD1 (6 bases). Between the trimmed V and J ends, which lost 6 bases and 5 bases, there was a span of 13 bases. Germline CDR1 reads SGHVS; CDR2 reads FQNEAQ. This CDR3 spans 13 amino acids. The CDR3 reads CASRRRQGETQYF. CDR3 DNA sequence: TGTGCCAGCAGGAGAAGGCAGGGGGAGACCCAGTACTTC. The whole variable domain, filled in from reference TRBV7-8 and TRBJ2-5, reads GAGVSQSPRYKVAKRGQDVALRCDPISGHVSLFWYQQALGQGPEFLTYFQNEAQLDKSGLPSDRFFAERPEGSVSTLKIQRTQQEDSAVYLCASRRRQGETQYFGPGTRLLVL.

This clonotype turned up a few times. This chain uses TRBV7-2 with TRBJ1-5; D is unresolved. The length of the CDR3 is 14 residues. Germline V gives CDR1 SGHTA, CDR2 FQGNSA. V lost 5 bases to trimming and J lost 0 bases, with 8 bases between them. The CDR3 loop is CASSQDTSNQPQHF. DNA for the CDR3: TGTGCCAGCAGCCAAGACACTAGCAATCAGCCCCAGCATTTT.

This clonotype appeared many times. The rearrangement links TRBV28 to TRBJ2-5; possibly TRBD2 for D (7 bases). Trimming removed 6 bases at V and 9 bases at J, with 17 bases between. The CDR3 length is 13 residues. Germline CDR1 is MDHEN and CDR2 is SYDVKM. As DNA, the CDR3 is TGTGCCAGCAGCCTCACTAGCGAGGGGGCCCAGTACTTC. It encodes CASSLTSEGAQYF.

This chain connects TRBV7-9 to TRBJ1-4; perhaps TRBD1 as D (5 bases). There are 14 residues in the CDR3. Germline V CDR1 and CDR2: SEHNR, FQNEAQ (reference sequence). V was clipped by 3 bases and J by 10 bases, with 15 bases between them. The CDR3 sequence is CASSFGAGVGKLFF. In DNA form, the CDR3 reads TGTGCCAGCAGCTTCGGGGCCGGAGTTGGAAAACTGTTTTTT.

This clonotype came up many times. The genes are TRBV27 and TRBJ2-7, with D possibly TRBD2 on 5 matching bases. The ends were cut back, 3 bases at V and 1 base at J, with 16 bases in the middle. The germline gives CDR1 MNHEY, CDR2 SMNVEV (reference sequence). The CDR3 is 16 amino acids. The CDR3 nucleotides are TGTGCCAGCAGTTTCCTCGGAGGCGGCCTATCCTACGAGCAGTACTTC. Translation: CASSFLGGGLSYEQYF.

The chain joins TRBV13 to TRBJ2-3, with 12 bases fitting TRBD2. The J call may be in error: the DNA end matches TRBJ2-7 better. The CDR3 is made up of 16 amino acids. CDR1 is PRHDT and CDR2 is FYEKMQ in the germline V gene (reference sequence). This CDR3 is CASSLELAGGSRVQYF. The DNA for the CDR3 is TGTGCCAGCAGCTTAGAACTAGCGGGAGGCAGCAGGGTGCAGTACTTC.

This clonotype was counted many times. The chain is built from TRBV28 and TRBJ2-2; 9 bases line up with TRBD1. The CDR3 loop spans 15 amino acids. Trimming removed 4 bases from V and 5 bases from J; junction bases left unmatched: 5. Germline CDR1 reads MDHEN; CDR2 reads SYDVKM. The CDR3 protein is CASSSGTGRTGELFF. Here the CDR3 DNA reads TGTGCCAGCAGTTCCGGGACAGGGAGGACCGGGGAGCTGTTTTTT.

This clonotype was seen only a few times. V gene TRBV7-2 combines with J gene TRBJ2-1; D may match TRBD1 or TRBD2 (5 bases each). Per germline, CDR1 SGHTA and CDR2 FQGNSA. Trimming stripped 1 base from V and 9 bases from J, with 16 bases between. The length of the CDR3 is 15 residues. The DNA for the CDR3 is TGTGCCAGCAGCTTAGGGGGACCCCCGTCTTCTGAGCAGTTCTTC. Residues: CASSLGGPPSSEQFF.

This clonotype was seen ten or more times. The chain links TRBV2 to TRBJ2-1, with a weak D call TRBD1 (5 bases). The CDR3 spans 14 residues. Germline-derived CDR1 and CDR2 are SNHLY and FYNNEI. V dropped 8 bases and J dropped 2 bases, with 13 bases sitting between them. CDR3 DNA sequence: TGTGCCAGCTTATGGACACCGACCTACAATGAGCAGTTCTTC. It translates to CASLWTPTYNEQFF. The full variable domain, rest sourced from reference TRBV2 and TRBJ2-1, is EPEVTQTPSHQVTQMGQEVILRCVPISNHLYFYWYRQILGQKVEFLVSFYNNEISEKSEIFDDQFSVERPDGSNFTLKIRSTKLEDSAMYFCASLWTPTYNEQFFGPGTRLTVL.

This clonotype was observed a few times. Here the CDR3 DNA reads TGTGCCAGTGGGACTAGCGGGCGCTACAATGAGCAGTTCTTC. This encodes CASGTSGRYNEQFF. V gene TRBV19 combines with J gene TRBJ2-1, with 12 bases lining up with TRBD2. J was trimmed by 3 bases and V by 8 bases; bases with no gene match: 2. The CDR3 consists of 14 residues. The V gene's germline CDR1 is LNHDA and CDR2 SQIVND (reference sequence).

A few counts support this clonotype. This rearrangement joins TRBV2 to TRBJ1-5; the D gene is possibly TRBD1 (5 bases). The CDR3 contains 14 residues. Trimming removed 3 bases from V and 4 bases from J, with 10 bases in between. Germline loops: CDR1 SNHLY, CDR2 FYNNEI. In DNA form, the CDR3 reads TGTGCCAGCAGTGAGGGGCGGGGTAATCAGCCCCAGCATTTT. Translating gives CASSEGRGNQPQHF.

V usage is TRBV6-1 and J usage is TRBJ2-7; D possibly corresponds to TRBD2 (5 bases). V lost 3 bases, J lost 4 bases, and 10 bases lay in between. The CDR3 totals 13 residues. Looked up from germline, CDR1 is MNHNS and CDR2 is SASEGT. CDR3 in amino acids: CASSDGSGYEQYF. The CDR3 DNA sequence: TGTGCCAGCAGTGATGGCAGCGGATACGAGCAGTACTTC.

The chain joins TRBV29-1 to TRBJ2-1, with 14 bases identical to TRBD2. With V trimmed by 3 bases and J by 10 bases, 8 bases remained unmatched. This CDR3 region has 15 residues. Germline CDR1 SQVTM, CDR2 ANQGSEA. CDR3 sequence reads: CSVDPGLAGEWEQFF. As DNA, the CDR3 is TGCAGCGTTGATCCGGGACTAGCGGGAGAATGGGAGCAGTTCTTC.

This clonotype appeared many times. V and J are TRBV5-1 and TRBJ2-2; perhaps TRBD2 as D (6 bases). Trimming stripped 3 bases from V and 0 bases from J, with 12 bases between. The germline V gene has CDR1 SGHRS and CDR2 YFSETQ. The CDR3 is made up of 16 amino acids. The CDR3 protein is CASSYLAGTNTGELFF. The CDR3 nucleotides read TGCGCCAGCAGCTACCTTGCGGGGACGAACACCGGGGAGCTGTTTTTT.

The V call is TRBV20-1, the J call TRBJ2-7; possible D gene TRBD2, 6 bases. Trimming cost V 3 bases and J 6 bases, with 15 bases left between them. The length of the CDR3 is 13 residues. The germline V gene encodes CDR1 DFQATT and CDR2 SNEGSKA (reference sequence). In nucleotides, the CDR3 is TGCAGTGCTAGTTTAACTAGCAGATCCGAGCAGTACTTC. Amino acid sequence: CSASLTSRSEQYF.

There are a few counts of this clonotype. It is likely a read error, because the conserved phenylalanine at the end of the CDR3 is missing. CDR3 in amino acids: CSAREGPFYEQYS. CDR3 in DNA: TGCAGTGCTAGAGAAGGTCCGTTCTACGAGCAGTACTCC. The chain is built from TRBV20-1 and TRBJ2-7; D unclear. The CDR3 runs to 13 residues. Germline loops: CDR1 DFQATT, CDR2 SNEGSKA (reference sequence). With 0 bases removed from V and 3 bases from J, the gap between germline ends came to 9 bases.